The entry that follows covers one TCR beta chain sequence. This sample was taken from a study of blood T cell repertoires in COVID-19. Measured with immunoSEQ multiplex PCR; TCRdb has only the in-frame clones, and not every one. Of about 200,000 clones listed, 70% to 90% are singletons. J gave up 4 bases and V 5 bases, and 4 bases lay outside the gene matches. Germline-derived CDR1 and CDR2 are SGHRS and YFSETQ. The CDR3 length is 13 residues. The clonotype comes from a woman aged 45-59 years with active or convalescent COVID-19. The sequencing input was peripheral blood. This sequence joins TRBV5-1 and TRBJ1-2; TRBD1 agrees at 8 bases. CDR3: CASRQGDSYGYTF. The CDR3 coding sequence is TGCGCCAGCAGACAGGGGGATAGCTATGGCTACACCTTC.